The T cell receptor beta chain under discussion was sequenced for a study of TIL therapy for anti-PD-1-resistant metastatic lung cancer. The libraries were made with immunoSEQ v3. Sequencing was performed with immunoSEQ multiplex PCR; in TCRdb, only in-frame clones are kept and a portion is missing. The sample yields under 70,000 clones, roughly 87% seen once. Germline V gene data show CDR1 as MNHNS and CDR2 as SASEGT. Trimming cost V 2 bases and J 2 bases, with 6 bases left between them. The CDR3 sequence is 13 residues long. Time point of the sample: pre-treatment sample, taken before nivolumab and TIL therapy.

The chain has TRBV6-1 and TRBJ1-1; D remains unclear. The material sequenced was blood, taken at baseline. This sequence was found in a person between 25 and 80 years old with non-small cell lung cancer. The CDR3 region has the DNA TGTGCCAGCAGTGAATGGGGTAACACTGAAGCTTTCTTT. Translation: CASSEWGNTEAFF.